This T cell receptor beta chain was recorded in a study of cytomegalovirus exposure and HLA in healthy donors (dated by TCRdb to 2015 to 2018). Study-level background: In an earlier analysis of around 540 of the donors, less than 350 Gb of sequence data and approximately 120 million unique TCR beta sequences from roughly 190 million T cells were reported. The study aimed to test whether signatures of past pathogen exposure could be identified by cataloging public T cell receptors. In a later analysis, previously published TCR beta repertoires from 600 to 850 donors were re-analyzed and high-resolution HLA genotyping was added so that TCR occurrence patterns could be studied. An earlier analysis of around 580 of the donors used high-throughput TCR beta sequencing to judge whether each TCR beta V gene segment behaved as functional or pseudogenic. Every repertoire in the discovery cohort had been generated on one and the same sequencing platform. Rather than drawing on any new phenotypic data, the later analysis identified candidate immune exposures from TCR beta sequences and the way those sequences occurred across donors. In a later genetic analysis, genome-wide SNP genotypes for about three fifths of the roughly 670 donors were used, and that subset was treated as a discovery cohort. Both class I and class II loci were covered by HLA typing, at four-digit resolution. Approximately 300 gigabases of sequencing data and tens of millions of unique TCR sequences made up an early release that covered 640 HLA-typed donors. On average, roughly 240,000 unique TCR beta nucleotide sequences were sequenced per donor among 398 genotyped donors of the cohort, with roughly 18% of those sequences being non-productive. Four or five DR-DQ haplotypes were handled as single units for association and clustering, since linkage in the cohort was strong. Besides the first cohort of approximately 710 subjects, a separate validation cohort made up of 120 different subjects was used. The study combined high-throughput TCR immunosequencing, statistical association of individual TCRs with disease status, and machine learning to predict cytomegalovirus infection status. Donor age, sex, ethnicity and CMV serostatus were compiled alongside the repertoire data. Using immunosequencing, the study profiled T cell repertoires from 550 to 750 subjects and related those repertoires to cytomegalovirus serostatus. Of the roughly 390 genotyped donors, 75% to 85% were placed in the genetic ancestry cluster associated with self-reported Caucasian donors. Typing coverage varied by locus: roughly 629-640 donors for A, B, C, DRB1 and DQB1; approximately 520 for DQA1; more than 600 for DPA1; more than 450 for DPB1. General study outcomes and caveats: According to a later analysis, most CMV-associated TCR beta chains appeared to be HLA-restricted, and the HLA associations seemed to be driven largely by CMV exposure. In vitro tests confirmed that three of the cytomegalovirus-associated TCR beta chains recognize cytomegalovirus antigens. A cluster of highly shared sequence variants was judged likely to represent a technical artifact of the sequencing pipeline. In an earlier analysis of more than 450 of the donors, most TCR beta V segments were observed in productive rearrangements about 90% or about 30% of the time, broadly matching IMGT annotations. A further reported finding was that TCR beta sequences accurately predicted the HLA-A and HLA-B alleles for most subjects in the first cohort. This cohort had only TCR beta chains sequenced, and the lack of alpha or paired-chain data limited which features could be detected. When HLA alleles, especially DR and DQ, strongly co-occurred, attributing TCR associations to individual alleles was difficult. The earlier analysis of approximately 540 of the donors excluded roughly 17 rarely observed V segments, including chromosome 9 orphons, because counts were too low. An association between a missense DCLRE1C variant and V-gene and J-gene trimming of TCR beta chains was found in a later genetic analysis and replicated in an independent cohort. Roughly uniform sequencing depth across donors was assumed in presence/absence analyses, although this assumption may not hold. Correlated functional status among segregating V segments might be attributable to linkage disequilibrium, but an unknown experimental factor could not be ruled out. In a later analysis, HLA-associated TCR beta chains were found to be more clonally expanded and to have lower generation probabilities than equally common non-associated chains. While some public TCRs were present in many individuals, most TCR sequences turned up only very rarely across donors. The classifier was reported to diagnose cytomegalovirus status with high specificity and sensitivity in both the original and validation cohorts. A later genetic analysis reported fewer N-insertions in productive TCRs among donors in an Asian-associated ancestry cluster than the roughly 700-donor mean. Some IMGT-functional V segments, including TRBV6-2 and TRBV6-3, could not be told apart with the 87-base-pair reads, so those segments were excluded. According to a later analysis, TCR association rates differed among HLA loci, with DRB1 alleles showing the most associated TCRs and HLA-C alleles showing the fewest. It was suggested by the authors that the approach could potentially be generalized to other disease states and immunological phenotypes. In a later analysis, 16,951 TCR beta sequences were associated with specific HLA alleles at a false discovery rate of 0.05. In a later analysis, several top co-occurrence clusters were reported to appear linked to parvovirus B19, influenza, CMV and Epstein-Barr virus. For the cohort, immune exposure information was limited to CMV serostatus. The study listed 164 TCR beta chains as associated with cytomegalovirus. HLA typing was unavailable for some donors at each locus, so association tests used only the typed subset.

From the germline V gene, CDR1 is SGHVS and CDR2 is FQNEAQ. Reading from cysteine to phenylalanine, the CDR3 counts 15 amino acids. Left in the record is the CDR3 DNA by itself, 45 bases read in frame from the first base. Trimming accounts for 5 bases at V and 1 base at J, while the number of junction bases matched to no gene is 6. Comment on this clone: The specificity of this receptor is unknown.

The library was built by means of the immunoSEQ multiplex PCR assay. The multiplex PCR relied on a mix of 60 forward primers for TCR Vbeta segments and 13 reverse primers for TCR Jbeta segments. The CDR3 region of rearranged TCR beta genes was amplified from genomic DNA with a multiplex PCR assay. Amplified TCR beta libraries were sequenced as 87-base-pair reads on the Illumina HiSeq System. The original methods were these. A later analysis tallied about 77 million unique TCR beta chains across the 550 to 850 repertoires, and some 10 million of those chains were shared by two or more donors. A nearest-neighbor algorithm error-corrected the raw reads and collapsed the reads into unique sequences, merging closely related sequences to remove PCR and sequencing errors. Alignment of CDR3 sequences to IMGT reference sequences was used to assign V, D and J gene segments. Each retained sequence needed at least a six-nucleotide match to both a V gene segment and a J gene segment. A rearrangement counted as productive if the CDR3 had no stop codons and remained in frame with V and J, and every other rearrangement counted as non-productive. Following IMGT convention, CDR3 was defined as the stretch from the second conserved V-encoded cysteine to the conserved J-encoded phenylalanine. The earlier analysis of 500 to 600 of the donors excluded sequences that lacked an unambiguous match to a single V gene segment. In an earlier analysis of several hundred of the donors, V segments were called functional above 56.7% productive rearrangements and were called segregating when the between-donor standard deviation exceeded 5%. To diagnose cytomegalovirus status from the catalog of TCR beta chain sequences, a statistical classification framework was built. A later analysis assigned V and J genes by comparing TCR nucleotide sequences with IMGT/GENE-DB human TR gene sequences. The TCRdist pipeline was used in a later analysis to assign CDR3 sequences and most-parsimonious VDJ recombination scenarios. In a later analysis, every TCR beta chain was defined by the combination of its CDR3 amino acid sequence and its V-gene family, and reads without a unique V-gene family were dropped. In a later analysis, 450 to 600 highly shared, low-generation-probability nucleotide sequences were removed to address suspected cross-contamination and a sequencing artifact. A later analysis calculated a clonal expansion index for each public chain from normalized within-repertoire ranks of inferred template counts. Generation probabilities in a later analysis came from a VDJ recombination model fitted to out-of-frame rearrangements, and those results were checked against IGoR. A later analysis scored TCR-TCR, TCR-HLA and TCR-CMV co-occurrence with hypergeometric tests, applying a repertoire-size bias correction to TCR pairs. To estimate false discovery rates, a later analysis permuted the HLA or CMV assignments 20 times. A later analysis grouped co-occurring TCRs with DBSCAN, adding TCRdist sequence similarity when clustering within HLA-allele-positive subsets. Repertoires with fewer than 30,000 or more than 120,000 public chains were left out of co-occurrence clustering, as were a few repertoires with anomalous nucleotide sharing. TCRdb mirrors the immuneACCESS table, restricted to in-frame sequences. Some clones are absent from its copies; in checked studies, under half trace to an unresolved V gene, and the reason for the others is unknown. That table is the source of V, J and clone size, and D and trimming were worked out from the DNA. The sample's table covers roughly 64,000 clones. The biggest ten clones account for 3.6% of the sample.

The cohort comprised approximately 700 healthy bone marrow donors. Cohort members were all nominally healthy when sampled, although unrecorded immune exposures were likely present. The donor was CMV seronegative and was included in the group of a few hundred seronegative cohort members. Each donor provided a peripheral blood sample, and peripheral blood mononuclear cells were used for TCR beta sequencing. The Qiagen DNeasy Blood Extraction Kit was used to extract genomic DNA from the blood cell samples. The receptor chain draws on TRBV7-8 and TRBJ2-7, and 9 junctional nucleotides match TRBD2. Sequenced: PBMCs. This TCR was sampled from a woman in her late teens or twenties in good health and CMV-seronegative. The CDR3 in this case is CASSPRAGGSYEQYF. The nucleotides are TGTGCCAGCAGCCCCAGGGCGGGGGGGTCCTACGAGCAGTACTTC.